This T cell receptor beta chain came from a study of blood T cell repertoires in COVID-19. Per the study methods: Researchers report that nucleated cell counts were estimated from reference gene primer amplification. The protocol was immunoSEQ multiplex PCR, while the TCRdb copy is restricted to in-frame clones and leaves out a portion. V and J calls plus clone size are reproduced from that table; the DNA served to infer D and trimming. The table lists under 250,000 clones, roughly 85% of them singletons. Germline CDR1 and CDR2: LGHDT and YNNKEL (reference sequence). V dropped 4 bases and J dropped 4 bases, with 17 bases sitting between them. CDR3 length: 15 amino acids.

The V and J genes are TRBV3-1 (or the pseudogene TRBV3-2) and TRBJ2-7; D possibly corresponds to TRBD2 (6 bases). This clonotype was sampled from a man aged 18 to 30 with active or convalescent COVID-19. The sample comprised peripheral blood. This CDR3 reads CASSRGPSVEYEQYF. For the CDR3, the DNA is TGTGCCAGCAGCCGAGGGCCTAGCGTGGAATACGAGCAGTACTTC.